These T cell receptor beta chains were read from a single sample in a study of blood T cell repertoires in COVID-19. Data came from immunoSEQ multiplex PCR; TCRdb stores just in-frame clones and leaves some out. This table holds about 260,000 clones, around 84% found once. Sequenced sample: peripheral blood. The origin of the receptors is a woman aged 55-75 years with COVID-19, enrolled during active disease. Each CDR3 is given with its conserved first and last residue. A D gene is named only where the DNA matches it firmly. Size tells how often a clone was seen (once, few, many) or the class of an expanded clone, and some rows leave it out.

v_call,clone_size,j_call,d_call,cdr3_aa,cdr3_nt
TRBV27,.,TRBJ2-7,.,CASNPYVGAHEQYF,TGTGCCAGCAACCCCTACGTTGGGGCCCACGAGCAGTACTTC
TRBV25-1,.,TRBJ1-3,.,CASSDTSRQGNTIYF,TGTGCCAGCAGTGATACTAGCCGACAGGGAAACACCATATATTTT
TRBV5-4,.,TRBJ2-1,TRBD2,CASSFWSGRYNEQFF,TGTGCCAGCAGCTTTTGGAGCGGGAGATACAATGAGCAGTTCTTC
TRBV7-2,.,TRBJ2-1,TRBD1,CASSSRDRGSHEQFF,TGTGCCAGCAGCTCCCGGGACAGGGGTAGCCATGAGCAGTTCTTC
TRBV25-1,.,TRBJ1-6,TRBD1,CATRTGNSPLHF,TGTGCCACCCGGACAGGGAATTCACCCCTCCACTTT
TRBV10-3,once,TRBJ2-1,.,CAISETFNEQFF,TGTGCCATCAGTGAGACTTTCAATGAGCAGTTCTTC
TRBV9,.,TRBJ1-4,TRBD1,CASSAPGQSEKLFF,TGTGCCAGCAGCGCTCCGGGACAGTCGGAAAAACTGTTTTTT
TRBV10-1,.,TRBJ1-6,TRBD1,CATGQGTNSPLHF,TGCGCCACCGGACAGGGAACCAATTCACCCCTCCACTTT
TRBV28,.,TRBJ1-6,TRBD1,CASSSWTGGNSPLHF,TGTGCCAGCAGTTCGTGGACAGGGGGGAATTCACCCCTCCACTTT
TRBV19,.,TRBJ2-5,TRBD2,CASKTSGPRETQYF,TGTGCCAGTAAAACTAGCGGGCCCAGGGAGACCCAGTACTTC
TRBV14,.,TRBJ2-7,.,CASSPRIPYEQYF,TGTGCCAGCAGCCCCAGGATCCCCTACGAGCAGTACTTC
TRBV6-6,.,TRBJ2-1,.,CASLGRGEGGNEQFF,TGTGCCTCACTGGGGAGGGGGGAAGGGGGCAATGAGCAGTTCTTC
TRBV18,.,TRBJ1-5,TRBD1,CASSPGTGGSSLNQPQHF,TGTGCCAGCTCACCAGGGACAGGGGGCTCTAGCCTCAATCAGCCCCAGCATTTT
TRBV19,.,TRBJ1-2,TRBD1,CASKVDRGGYGYTF,TGTGCCAGTAAGGTTGACAGGGGAGGCTATGGCTACACCTTC
TRBV2,.,TRBJ2-3,.,CASSGLMEQYF,TGTGCCAGCAGCGGACTAATGGAGCAGTATTTT
TRBV20-1,.,TRBJ2-7,.,CSASRGYEQYF,TGCAGTGCTAGTCGGGGCTACGAGCAGTACTTC
TRBV7-9,.,TRBJ1-1,TRBD1,CASSLQGETEAFF,TGTGCCAGCAGTCTACAGGGGGAGACTGAAGCTTTCTTT
TRBV12-3/TRBV12-4,.,TRBJ1-2,.,CAQSGYYGYTF,TGTGCCCAATCAGGGTACTATGGCTACACCTTC
TRBV9,.,TRBJ2-7,.,CASSVAGTDFYEQYF,TGTGCCAGCAGCGTAGCAGGGACTGATTTCTACGAGCAGTACTTC
TRBV6-5,few,TRBJ1-2,.,CASSPGRANGYGYTF,TGTGCCAGCAGTCCCGGGCGGGCCAATGGCTATGGCTACACCTTC
TRBV7-9,.,TRBJ1-3,.,CASKTGSGNTIYF,TGTGCCAGCAAGACAGGCTCTGGAAACACCATATATTTT
TRBV4-1,.,TRBJ1-4,TRBD1,CASSQIGQGGGNEKLFF,TGCGCCAGCAGCCAAATAGGACAGGGGGGGGGTAATGAAAAACTGTTTTTT
TRBV11-2,.,TRBJ1-3,.,CASSFSTEGNTIYF,TGTGCCAGCAGCTTCTCTACTGAGGGAAACACCATATATTTT
TRBV28,.,TRBJ2-3,.,CASSRSGLSAYTQYF,TGTGCCAGCAGCCGGTCTGGACTTTCGGCGTATACGCAGTATTTT
TRBV5-1,.,TRBJ2-3,.,CASSLGYSGHTDTQYF,TGCGCCAGCAGCTTGGGGTATAGCGGCCACACAGATACGCAGTATTTT
TRBV5-1,.,TRBJ2-1,TRBD2,CASSLRLAGVTYNEQFF,TGCGCCAGCAGCTTGAGGCTAGCGGGAGTCACCTACAATGAGCAGTTCTTC
TRBV4-3,.,TRBJ1-1,.,CASSQERGSGAFF,TGCGCCAGCAGCCAGGAGAGGGGGAGTGGAGCTTTCTTT
TRBV6-2/TRBV6-3,.,TRBJ2-4,.,CASSPIGQGGFF,TGTGCCAGCAGCCCCATAGGGCAGGGGGGATTCTTC
TRBV25-1,.,TRBJ2-5,.,CASSEDTGRETQYF,TGTGCCAGCAGTGAAGACACAGGGCGGGAGACCCAGTACTTC
TRBV29-1,.,TRBJ2-2,.,CSADRNTGELFF,TGCAGCGCTGACAGGAACACCGGGGAGCTGTTTTTT
TRBV6-2/TRBV6-3,.,TRBJ2-7,.,CASSYLVAGRSEQYF,TGTGCCAGCAGTTACTTGGTGGCGGGACGGAGCGAGCAGTACTTC
TRBV2,once,TRBJ2-3,TRBD1,CASNRGQPVGDTQYF,TGTGCCAGCAATAGGGGGCAGCCGGTCGGAGATACGCAGTATTTT
TRBV6-5,.,TRBJ1-3,.,CASSTGETSGNTIYF,TGTGCCAGTTCAACCGGGGAAACTTCCGGAAACACCATATATTTT
TRBV9,.,TRBJ2-1,.,CASSVSGTLHEQFF,TGTGCCAGCAGCGTATCCGGGACTCTTCATGAGCAGTTCTTC
TRBV15,.,TRBJ2-1,.,CATSRERRREQFF,TGTGCCACCAGCAGAGAAAGGCGGAGAGAGCAGTTCTTC
TRBV11-2,few,TRBJ2-7,TRBD2,CASSLLGSGNLYEQYF,TGTGCCAGCAGCTTACTAGGTAGCGGGAACCTCTACGAGCAGTACTTC
TRBV27,.,TRBJ2-3,.,CASSFIAVVDTQYF,TGTGCCAGCAGTTTCATAGCGGTAGTGGATACGCAGTATTTT
TRBV18,.,TRBJ2-4,.,CASSRDIGNIQYF,TGTGCCAGCTCACGGGACATTGGGAACATTCAGTACTTC
TRBV19,once,TRBJ1-2,.,CASSGTIKNYGYTF,TGTGCCAGTAGCGGGACAATCAAAAACTATGGCTACACCTTC
TRBV3-1/TRBV3-2,once,TRBJ1-4,.,CASSQDYVLGGTNEKLFF,TGTGCCAGCAGCCAAGATTACGTCCTTGGGGGGACTAATGAAAAACTGTTTTTT
TRBV29-1,.,TRBJ2-5,TRBD2,CSVSRLAEMKETQYF,TGCAGCGTTTCTAGACTAGCGGAAATGAAAGAGACCCAGTACTTC
TRBV5-1,.,TRBJ2-3,TRBD1,CASSLGTGGSTDTQYF,TGCGCCAGCAGCTTGGGAACAGGGGGGAGCACAGATACGCAGTATTTT
TRBV9,.,TRBJ2-1,TRBD2,CASSVRGGSYNEQFF,TGTGCCAGCAGCGTACGCGGGGGCTCCTACAATGAGCAGTTCTTC
TRBV5-4,.,TRBJ1-2,TRBD1,CASSLKTGAGGGYTF,TGTGCCAGCAGCTTGAAAACAGGGGCCGGGGGAGGCTACACCTTC
TRBV3-1/TRBV3-2,.,TRBJ1-2,.,CASSPRRATYGYTF,TGTGCCAGCAGCCCCCGCAGGGCGACCTATGGCTACACCTTC
TRBV18,.,TRBJ1-1,TRBD1,CASSPTGDTEAFF,TGTGCCAGCTCACCGACAGGGGACACTGAAGCTTTCTTT
TRBV29-1,.,TRBJ1-4,TRBD1,CSVNVRGQIEKLFF,TGCAGCGTGAACGTCAGGGGGCAAATTGAAAAACTGTTTTTT
TRBV5-1,.,TRBJ2-3,TRBD2,CASSRTSGRQDTQYF,TGCGCCAGCAGCAGGACTAGCGGGAGGCAAGATACGCAGTATTTT
TRBV27,.,TRBJ2-7,.,CASSTPGVSYEQYF,TGTGCCAGCAGTACCCCAGGGGTCTCCTACGAGCAGTACTTC
TRBV2,once,TRBJ2-1,TRBD2,CASRERLAGHNEQFF,TGTGCCAGCAGGGAGAGACTAGCGGGCCACAATGAGCAGTTCTTC
TRBV4-1,.,TRBJ1-2,.,CASSQDSGSGDPYGYTF,TGCGCCAGCAGCCAAGATTCGGGGTCGGGGGATCCCTATGGCTACACCTTC
TRBV5-4,.,TRBJ2-1,.,CASSPLPGMATNEQFF,TGTGCCAGCAGCCCCCTCCCGGGAATGGCTACGAATGAGCAGTTCTTC
TRBV18,once,TRBJ1-5,.,CASSPPGNTHQPQHF,TGTGCCAGCTCACCCCCCGGGAACACACATCAGCCCCAGCATTTT